This is a list of T cell receptor beta chains from one sample in a study of post-analysis software for immune sequencing data. In TCRdb, the PCR reads were re-called with MiXCR into one record per CDR3 protein. The table shows about 430,000 distinct CDR3 sequences, with over 30% occurring only once. The sequenced sample was blood. The receptors originated from a girl aged 2-9 years with multiple sclerosis. Both conserved end residues are part of each CDR3. D genes are given only for firm matches. Size values are once, few and many counts, or a class for expanded clones, and some rows have none.

>TRBJ1-2|NA|TRBD1|TRBV13|14
TGTGCCAGCAGCGCTCTAGGACAGGGCGTTGGCTACACCTTC
CASSALGQGVGYTF
>TRBJ1-1|NA|TRBD1|TRBV7-8|16
TGTGCCAGCAGCATCGATCGGACAGGGGTGAACACTGAAGCTTTCTTT
CASSIDRTGVNTEAFF
>TRBJ2-1|NA|TRBD2|TRBV20-1|19
TGCAGTGCCCCCAAACTCGGACTAGCGGCTCCAAGTGGGTCCAATGAGCAGTTCTTC
CSAPKLGLAAPSGSNEQFF
>TRBJ1-1|NA|TRBD1|TRBV28|17
TGTGCCAGCAGTTTTCGGGACTGGGGACAGGGCGGCACTGAAGCTTTCTTT
CASSFRDWGQGGTEAFF
>TRBJ2-1|few|TRBD1|TRBV24-1|15
TGTGCCACCAGTGACCCCCAGGGGGCCTACAATGAGCAGTTCTTC
CATSDPQGAYNEQFF
>TRBJ2-5|NA|TRBD1|TRBV5-5|15
TGTGCCAGCAGCTTGGCCCAGGGGGCCCAAGAGACCCAGTACTTC
CASSLAQGAQETQYF
>TRBJ2-5|many|TRBD1|TRBV7-2|13
TGTGCCAGCAGCTTGGACAGGGGGGAGACCCAGTACTTC
CASSLDRGETQYF
>TRBJ1-2|few|NA|TRBV10-3|14
TGTGCCTTTAAAGGGACAACCGATAACTATGGCTACACCTTC
CAFKGTTDNYGYTF
>TRBJ1-2|NA|NA|TRBV28|14
TGTGCCAGCAGTTTATACAGGGTCCACTATGGCTACACCTTC
CASSLYRVHYGYTF
>TRBJ2-6|few|NA|TRBV2|13
TGTGCCAGCAAGGGGGCTGGGGCCAACGTCCTGACTTTC
CASKGAGANVLTF
>TRBJ2-7|few|NA|TRBV3-1|14
TGTGCCAGCAGCCAAGATCCAGGTTTGAACGAGCAGTACTTC
CASSQDPGLNEQYF
>TRBJ1-6|NA|TRBD1|TRBV6-5|15
TGTGCCAGCAGTTACCTCGGGACAGGGGACTCACCCCTCCACTTT
CASSYLGTGDSPLHF
>TRBJ2-5|NA|TRBD1|TRBV29-1|15
TGCAGCGTTGATTTCGGGACAGGGTACCAAGAGACCCAGTACTTC
CSVDFGTGYQETQYF
>TRBJ1-6|NA|NA|TRBV7-2|14
TGTGCCAGCAGCGTCGGGGGGGGGAATTCACCCCTCCACTTT
CASSVGGGNSPLHF
>TRBJ2-5|once|TRBD2|TRBV5-1|16
TGCGTCAGCAGGACTAGCGGGGCCATTTCCCAAGAGACCCAGTACTTC
CVSRTSGAISQETQYF
>TRBJ2-7|few|NA|TRBV2|12
TGTGCCAGCAGTGAACAGGTCCTCGAGCAGTACTTC
CASSEQVLEQYF
>TRBJ2-1|NA|NA|TRBV14|16
TGTGCCAGCAGCCAAGCTTCTGGGGTTGGGAGTGGTGAGCAGTTCTTC
CASSQASGVGSGEQFF
>TRBJ1-5|few|TRBD1|TRBV7-2|15
TGTGCCAGCAGCCTATTTACAGGGGACAATCAGCCCCAGCATTTT
CASSLFTGDNQPQHF
>TRBJ2-1|NA|TRBD2|TRBV29-1|17
TGCAGCGTTGAAGATGTCTCTGCTAGCGGGGGTTTGAGTGAGCAGTTCTTC
CSVEDVSASGGLSEQFF
>TRBJ1-1|NA|NA|TRBV5-1|13
TGCGCCAGCGGGCAGGGGTATAACACTGAAGCTTTCTTT
CASGQGYNTEAFF
>TRBJ2-4|NA|NA|TRBV15|15
TGTGCCACCAGCAGAGATACGGGACAAGCCTACGGGCAGTACTTC
CATSRDTGQAYGQYF
>TRBJ2-1|NA|TRBD2|TRBV15|17
TGTGCCACCAGCACAAGAGTGAGACTAGCGTCGGGCAATGAGCAGTTCTTC
CATSTRVRLASGNEQFF
>TRBJ1-1|few|NA|TRBV10-3|14
TGTGCCATCAGTGAGTCCGGGACGGCGACTGAAGCTTTCTTT
CAISESGTATEAFF
>TRBJ2-5|few|TRBD1|TRBV27|18
TGTGCCAGCAGTGCACCGCAACCGGGACAGGGGGCGGAAGAGACCCAGTACTTC
CASSAPQPGQGAEETQYF
>TRBJ2-1|few|NA|TRBV5-1|13
TGCGCCAGCAGCTTGGTACCAGGGGATGAGCAGTTCTTC
CASSLVPGDEQFF
>TRBJ2-7|few|NA|TRBV27|13
TGTGCCAGCAGTTTATCGTGGGACTACGAGCAGTACTTC
CASSLSWDYEQYF
>TRBJ2-5|NA|NA|TRBV24-1|13
TGTGCCACCAGTGATTTGGCAGAAGGGGAGCAGTACTTC
CATSDLAEGEQYF
>TRBJ1-5|NA|NA|TRBV11-2|15
TGTGCCAGCAGCTTAGAACAGGGCTACAATCAGCCCCAGCATTTT
CASSLEQGYNQPQHF
>TRBJ2-1|few|TRBD2|TRBV7-8|16
TGTGCCAGCAGCTCAAGGACTAGCGGGGGGGCCTCTGAGCAGTTCTTC
CASSSRTSGGASEQFF